The 30 T cell receptor beta chains in this list originate from one sample, sequenced in a study of T cells in Graves' hyperthyroidism and ophthalmopathy. Using RNA transcripts as the source, TCR beta CDR3 regions were amplified. Using the HTBI primer set, a first-round RT-PCR was run on the TCR CDR3. One entry per CDR3 protein, called by TCRdb with MiXCR from the multiplex PCR reads. This sample has about 720,000 distinct CDR3 sequences, with around 15% found just once. The source material was blood. The receptor set was obtained from a man between 18 and 35 years old with Graves' hyperthyroidism.

In this sample, this clonotype turned up many times. The CDR3 loop is CASSLWDYNEQFF. CDR3 DNA: TGTGCCAGCAGCTTGTGGGATTACAATGAGCAGTTCTTC. V and J are TRBV5-5 and TRBJ2-1; D gene uncertain. With 1 base removed from V and 4 bases from J, the gap between germline ends came to 6 bases. The germline CDR1 and CDR2 sequences are SGHKS and YYEKEE (reference sequence). This CDR3 spans 13 amino acids. Looking up the rest from reference TRBV5-5 and TRBJ2-1 gives the full variable domain: DAGVTQSPTHLIKTRGQQVTLRCSPISGHKSVSWYQQVLGQGPQFIFQYYEKEERGRGNFPDRFSARQFPNYSSELNVNALLLGDSALYLCASSLWDYNEQFFGPGTRLTVL.

This clonotype was seen ten or more times. This chain connects TRBV2 to TRBJ2-7; 9 bases are a match to TRBD1. Trimming removed 7 bases from V and 5 bases from J; junction bases left unmatched: 9. CDR1 and CDR2 (germline): SNHLY, FYNNEI. This CDR3 region has 14 residues. The CDR3 DNA reads as TGTGCCAGCACCTCCGGGACAGGGTTCGACGAGCAGTACTTC. It specifies CASTSGTGFDEQYF.

The chain combines TRBV4-3 with TRBJ2-7; D is possibly TRBD1 or TRBD2 (5 bases each). Germline V lookup: CDR1 LGHNA, CDR2 YSLEER. The CDR3 has 17 residues. V dropped 0 bases and J dropped 2 bases, with 17 bases sitting between them. The CDR3 reads CASSQDPFGAGTYEQYF. The CDR3 DNA follows: TGCGCCAGCAGCCAAGATCCATTCGGGGCAGGGACCTACGAGCAGTACTTC.

This clonotype was picked up one time. The chain employs TRBV27 and TRBJ1-2; no clear D. V was shortened by 2 bases and J by 0 bases, with 7 bases between the two germline ends. Per the germline V gene, CDR1 is MNHEY and CDR2 is SMNVEV (reference sequence). The CDR3 sequence is 14 residues long. The DNA of the CDR3 is TGTGCCAGCAGTTTAGGAAACCCTAACTATGGCTACACCTTC. As protein: CASSLGNPNYGYTF.

This chain uses TRBV12-3 or TRBV12-4 with TRBJ2-3, with 10 bases that match TRBD1. The CDR3 sequence is 16 residues long. The trim removed 7 bases at V and 0 bases at J, leaving 7 bases unmatched. CDR3 DNA: TGTGCCAGCAATGGACAGGGGGAACTTAGCACAGATACGCAGTATTTT. It specifies CASNGQGELSTDTQYF.

The chain links TRBV6-1 to TRBJ2-7, with TRBD2 matching 12 bases. Germline V gene sequence: CDR1 MNHNS, CDR2 SASEGT. This CDR3 region has 13 residues. CDR3 sequence: CAATSGSTYEQYF. The DNA for the CDR3 is TGTGCAGCGACTAGCGGGAGCACCTACGAGCAGTACTTC.

This clonotype was observed at least ten times. The chain is built from TRBV7-9 and TRBJ2-7, with TRBD1 identical over 11 bases. Germline V CDR1 and CDR2: SEHNR, FQNEAQ (reference sequence). The CDR3 extends over 14 amino acids. Trimming cost V 5 bases and J 4 bases; bases outside gene matches: 4. DNA of the CDR3: TGTGCCAGCAGCGTGGGACAGGGGGAGTACGAGCAGTACTTC. It specifies CASSVGQGEYEQYF.

This clonotype was observed a handful of times. The rearrangement links TRBV4-2 to TRBJ1-5; the D gene is possibly TRBD1 (6 bases). Trimming removed 0 bases at V and 5 bases at J, with 11 bases between. CDR3 size: 15 residues. From germline, CDR1 is LGHNA and CDR2 YNFKEQ. The CDR3 nucleotides read TGTGCCAGCAGCCAAGATCGGGGGGCCCATCAGCCCCAGCATTTT. Amino acid sequence: CASSQDRGAHQPQHF.

The chain recombines TRBV9 with TRBJ2-1, with 7 nucleotides matching TRBD1. Germline V lookup: CDR1 SGDLS, CDR2 YYNGEE. This CDR3 comprises 14 residues. V lost 0 bases, J lost 9 bases, and 6 bases stayed unmatched. The CDR3 is CASSVALGGSEQFF. DNA for the CDR3: TGTGCCAGCAGCGTAGCTTTAGGGGGCTCTGAGCAGTTCTTC.

This clonotype has ten or more counts. The V and J genes are TRBV11-3 and TRBJ2-1; D call uncertain. This CDR3 spans 14 amino acids. Germline V gene sequence: CDR1 SGHNT, CDR2 YENEEA. V was shortened by 6 bases and J by 4 bases, with 13 bases between the two germline ends. The CDR3 here is CASRGKGIYNEQFF. The CDR3 nucleotides read TGTGCCAGCAGGGGAAAGGGTATATACAATGAGCAGTTCTTC.

This clonotype was observed a handful of times. This chain links TRBV2 with TRBJ2-3; tentative D call: TRBD2 (5 bases). Between the trimmed V and J ends, which lost 4 bases and 3 bases, there was a span of 11 bases. The length of the CDR3 is 14 residues. In germline, CDR1 is SNHLY, CDR2 FYNNEI. CDR3: CASSVSGITDTQYF. The CDR3 nucleotides are TGTGCCAGCAGTGTTTCCGGGATTACAGATACGCAGTATTTT.

This rearrangement joins TRBV4-1 to TRBJ2-3; the D call may be TRBD1 or TRBD2 (5 bases each). The CDR3 extends over 17 amino acids. The germline V gene has CDR1 MGHRA and CDR2 YSYEKL. Between the trimmed V and J ends, which lost 3 bases and 1 base, there was a span of 17 bases. CDR3 coding DNA: TGCGCCAGCAGCCACCTCGGGCAGGGACGAGGCACAGATACGCAGTATTTT. Residues: CASSHLGQGRGTDTQYF.

This chain links TRBV7-9 with TRBJ2-5; D is unresolved. Germline V gives CDR1 SEHNR, CDR2 FQNEAQ (reference sequence). The V and J ends lost 5 bases and 0 bases respectively, with 10 bases between them. CDR3 length: 14 amino acids. Written as DNA, the CDR3 is TGTGCCAGCAGCCCGGGTGTGTACCAAGAGACCCAGTACTTC. It encodes CASSPGVYQETQYF.

The chain employs TRBV12-3 or TRBV12-4 and TRBJ1-1; D is uncertain. This CDR3 contains 13 residues. The V end was cut by 2 bases, the J end by 6 bases, with 10 bases between. CDR3 sequence (DNA): TGTGCCAGCAGTTTAATCGGCAACGCTGAAGCTTTCTTT. Encoded protein: CASSLIGNAEAFF.

In its sample, this clonotype was seen a few times. This sequence joins TRBV9 and TRBJ1-6; a weak D match, TRBD1 (5 bases). Germline V lookup: CDR1 SGDLS, CDR2 YYNGEE. Between the trimmed V and J ends, which lost 2 bases and 8 bases, there was a span of 11 bases. The CDR3 contains 14 residues. In nucleotides, the CDR3 is TGTGCCAGCAGCGTCAGGGCGCTGGATTCACCCCTCCACTTT. Its protein is CASSVRALDSPLHF.

This clonotype was seen repeatedly, ten times or more. V is TRBV11-2 and J is TRBJ2-1; a possible D gene is TRBD2 (6 bases). This CDR3 region has 16 residues. Germline CDR1 reads SGHAT; CDR2 reads FQNNGV. V was trimmed by 5 bases and J by 5 bases, leaving 19 bases between them. CDR3 sequence (DNA): TGTGCCAGCAGCCGGGGGTTAGCGTTCAGGAACAATGAGCAGTTCTTC. It encodes CASSRGLAFRNNEQFF.

This chain uses TRBV25-1 with TRBJ1-1; a weak D match, TRBD1 (6 bases). The CDR3 is 14 amino acids. The V end was cut by 2 bases, the J end by 2 bases, with 9 bases between. From germline, CDR1 is MGHDK and CDR2 SYGVNS. The CDR3 is CASSEGGLNTEAFF. The CDR3 DNA follows: TGTGCCAGCAGTGAAGGGGGCCTTAACACTGAAGCTTTCTTT.

This clonotype was recorded a few times. The chain links TRBV10-3 to TRBJ2-5; 7 bases match TRBD2. Trimming cost V 4 bases and J 4 bases; bases outside gene matches: 3. The CDR3 contains 13 residues. Per germline, CDR1 ENHRY and CDR2 SYGVKD. CDR3 in amino acids: CAISATSRETQYF. The DNA for the CDR3 is TGTGCCATCAGTGCGACTAGCCGAGAGACCCAGTACTTC.

In regard to this clonotype: A read error may produce the germline difference seen at one junction end. V usage is TRBV19 and J usage is TRBJ1-2, with D possibly being TRBD1 (5 bases). The CDR3 extends over 15 amino acids. The germline CDR1 and CDR2 sequences are LNHDA and SQIVND (reference sequence). DNA for the CDR3: TGTGCCAGTAGTATAGATGGGACCCCATACTATGGCTACGCCTTC. Its protein is CASSIDGTPYYGYAF.

This clonotype has more than one count but fewer than ten. V gene TRBV10-3 combines with J gene TRBJ2-2; D is unclear. Germline assignment: CDR1 ENHRY and CDR2 SYGVKD. The CDR3 is made up of 14 amino acids. V lost 4 bases and J 4 bases, leaving 10 bases between the germline ends. CDR3 sequence (DNA): TGTGCCATCAGTGGAACGGCGATCACCGGGGAGCTGTTTTTT. Translated, it gives CAISGTAITGELFF.

In this sample, this clonotype turned up a few times. The chain employs TRBV19 and TRBJ1-5; 10 bases fit TRBD1. From germline, CDR1 is LNHDA and CDR2 SQIVND (reference sequence). This CDR3 contains 15 residues. V lost 3 bases and J lost 5; bases outside the gene matches: 4. As DNA, the CDR3 is TGTGCCAGTAGTATGGCCGGGACAGGGGATCAGCCCCAGCATTTT. Translating it yields CASSMAGTGDQPQHF.

There are many counts of this clonotype. The chain carries TRBV6-1 and TRBJ1-1; D not resolved. From germline, CDR1 is MNHNS and CDR2 SASEGT. CDR3 size: 16 residues. The ends were cut back, 5 bases at V and 3 bases at J, with 19 bases in the middle. CDR3 coding DNA: TGTGCCAGCAGTTCCCCCCGGGGAGGCTGGGACACTGAAGCTTTCTTT. Amino acids: CASSSPRGGWDTEAFF.

This clonotype was detected many times. The chain links TRBV12-3 or TRBV12-4 to TRBJ2-7; 12 nucleotides agree with TRBD1. This CDR3 has 14 amino acids. The V gene end was trimmed by 5 bases and the J gene end by 5 bases; junction bases not matched to a gene: 4. CDR3 protein: CASSPGQGANEQYF. The CDR3 region has the DNA TGTGCCAGCAGTCCGGGACAGGGGGCAAACGAGCAGTACTTC.

This clonotype was picked up many times. V and J are TRBV20-1 and TRBJ2-5; 9 nucleotides agree with TRBD1. Per the germline V gene, CDR1 is DFQATT and CDR2 is SNEGSKA (reference sequence). V trimming: 0 bases; J trimming: 4 bases; junction bases outside the gene matches: 6. This CDR3 is built from 15 residues. The CDR3 sequence: CSARDGTGLGETQYF. CDR3 in DNA: TGCAGTGCTAGAGACGGGACAGGGCTGGGAGAGACCCAGTACTTC.

The rearrangement joins TRBV20-1 to TRBJ1-1; D unclear. Between the trimmed V and J ends, which lost 7 bases and 3 bases, there was a span of 9 bases. The length of the CDR3 is 11 residues. Per germline, CDR1 DFQATT and CDR2 SNEGSKA (reference sequence). The CDR3 nucleotides are TGCAGTGTCCAGCAGTACACTGAAGCTTTCTTT. Its protein product is CSVQQYTEAFF.

The table lists this clonotype with many counts. The chain is built from TRBV20-1 and TRBJ2-5; 8 nucleotides line up with TRBD1. The CDR3 runs 12 residues. Germline lookup yields CDR1 DFQATT and CDR2 SNEGSKA (reference sequence). The DNA for the CDR3 is TGCAAATTACAGGGGGATGGGGAGACCCAGTACTTC. Residues: CKLQGDGETQYF.

This clonotype has a count of ten or more. The CDR3 bases are TGTGCCAGCAGTTACTTAACAGGGGACCGAACCGGGGAGCTGTTTTTT. Translated, it gives CASSYLTGDRTGELFF. This chain joins TRBV6-5 and TRBJ2-2; TRBD1 matches 7 bases. Germline loops: CDR1 MNHEY, CDR2 SVGAGI. The trim removed 1 base at V and 5 bases at J, leaving 7 bases unmatched. CDR3 length equals 16 residues.

This chain connects TRBV20-1 to TRBJ1-1, with unresolved D. The V gene's germline CDR1 is DFQATT and CDR2 SNEGSKA (reference sequence). This CDR3 has 16 residues. Trimming removed 3 bases at V and 1 base at J, with 18 bases between. The CDR3 region has the DNA TGCAGTGCTAGGGTTGGACCTGACACGTGGAACACTGAAGCTTTCTTT. Translating it yields CSARVGPDTWNTEAFF.

This clonotype occurred a few times. The chain couples TRBV6-2 or TRBV6-3 to TRBJ1-2; D gene uncertain. The germline V gene has CDR1 MNHEY and CDR2 SVGEGT. Trimming shortened V by 5 bases and J by 5 bases, and 9 bases separated the two germline ends. This CDR3 contains 12 residues. CDR3 nucleotide sequence: TGTGCCAGCAGTCTTCGGATTTATGGCTACACCTTC. Translating it yields CASSLRIYGYTF.

V is TRBV5-5 and J is TRBJ2-7; either TRBD1 or TRBD2 may fit D (5 bases each). V was clipped by 0 bases and J by 3 bases, with 13 bases between them. CDR3 length: 15 amino acids. Germline V CDR1 and CDR2: SGHKS, YYEKEE (reference sequence). The CDR3 region is CASSLAPGTLYEQYF. In nucleotides, the CDR3 is TGTGCCAGCAGCTTGGCCCCCGGGACCCTCTACGAGCAGTACTTC.